This TCR beta chain was sequenced in a study of blood T cell repertoires in COVID-19. Study background: There were acute and convalescent COVID-19 samples, and they came from the United States, Italy and Spain.

This CDR3 spans 12 amino acids. CDR1 SGDLS and CDR2 YYNGEE come from the germline V gene. V was shortened by 5 bases and J by 7 bases, with 13 bases between the two germline ends. The protocol was immunoSEQ multiplex PCR, while the TCRdb copy is restricted to in-frame clones and leaves out a portion. The data contain roughly 79,000 clones, roughly 89% of them singletons. This chain connects TRBV9 to TRBJ2-7; a possible D gene is TRBD2 (6 bases). The material sequenced was peripheral blood. The TCR originated in a woman between 45 and 60 years old with acute or convalescent COVID-19. This CDR3 reads CASSLGSGEQYF. CDR3 nucleotides: TGTGCCAGCAGTTTGGGGAGCGGGGAGCAGTACTTC.